These 16 T cell receptor beta chains share one sample of origin, sequenced in a study of cytomegalovirus exposure and HLA in healthy donors. The PCR employed 60 Vbeta primers together with 13 Jbeta primers. The protocol was immunoSEQ multiplex PCR, while the TCRdb copy is restricted to in-frame clones and leaves out a portion. The sample holds 150,000 to 200,000 clones. Material: PBMCs. The source is a woman between 18 and 29 years old in good health and CMV-seropositive.

The rearrangement links TRBV6-1 to TRBJ2-3; TRBD2 matches 12 bases. Germline V gene lookup returns CDR1 MNHNS and CDR2 SASEGT. The CDR3 runs to 18 residues. V shed 3 bases, J shed 0 bases, and the junction held 7 bases outside the gene matches. In nucleotides, the CDR3 is TGTGCCAGCAGTGAGCCGGGACTAGCGGGCACTAGCACAGATACGCAGTATTTT. This encodes CASSEPGLAGTSTDTQYF.

This chain uses TRBV5-1 with TRBJ1-4; 8 bases line up with TRBD1. Per germline, CDR1 SGHRS and CDR2 YFSETQ. This CDR3 is 14 amino acids long. The trim removed 4 bases at V and 7 bases at J, leaving 6 bases unmatched. The CDR3 sequence: CASSKDRASEKLFF. The CDR3, as DNA: TGCGCCAGCAGCAAGGACAGGGCTAGTGAAAAACTGTTTTTT.

The chain uses TRBV18 and TRBJ2-3; D perhaps matches TRBD1 (5 bases). CDR3 length: 13 residues. Germline assignment: CDR1 KGHSH and CDR2 LQKENI. Deletions cut 3 bases from V and 6 bases from J, with 10 bases between. As DNA, the CDR3 is TGTGCCAGCTCACCGCATAAGGGGGATACGCAGTATTTT. Translation: CASSPHKGDTQYF.

The V and J genes are TRBV5-6 and TRBJ1-4; D possibly corresponds to TRBD1 (6 bases). The CDR3 is made up of 14 amino acids. The germline V gene has CDR1 SGHDT and CDR2 YYEEEE. Between the trimmed V and J ends, which lost 3 bases and 7 bases, there was a span of 13 bases. CDR3 DNA sequence: TGTGCCAGCAGCTCTGGGACATCGAGTGAAAAACTGTTTTTT. Residues: CASSSGTSSEKLFF.

V and J are TRBV7-8 and TRBJ2-5; 13 nucleotides line up with TRBD2. The closer fit of TRBJ2-7 to the DNA end suggests the J call may be wrong. Germline CDR1 SGHVS, CDR2 FQNEAQ. There are 16 residues in the CDR3. The CDR3 loop reads CASSPRTSGSLNEQYF. The CDR3 DNA reads as TGTGCCAGCAGCCCTCGGACTAGCGGGAGTCTAAACGAGCAGTACTTC.

The chain couples TRBV5-1 to TRBJ2-7; D is perhaps TRBD1 (7 bases). CDR3 length: 15 amino acids. Germline V lookup: CDR1 SGHRS, CDR2 YFSETQ. Trimming cost V 0 bases and J 0 bases, with 10 bases left between them. The CDR3, as DNA: TGCGCCAGCAGCTTGGCCCAGGGGGGCTCCTACGAGCAGTACTTC. Encoded protein: CASSLAQGGSYEQYF.

The chain is built from TRBV6-1 and TRBJ1-4; TRBD1 matches at 7 bases. The junction had 3 bases not matched to a gene; V was cut back by 1 base and J by 7 bases. The CDR3 spans 14 residues. Germline assignment: CDR1 MNHNS and CDR2 SASEGT. The CDR3 loop is CASSEGQGGEKLFF. The CDR3 nucleotides read TGTGCCAGCAGTGAAGGGCAGGGGGGTGAAAAACTGTTTTTT.

Regarding this clone: One end of the junction does not line up with germline, which may come from a read error. V and J are TRBV7-7 and TRBJ2-5, with 14 bases that match TRBD2. Looked up from germline, CDR1 is SSHAT and CDR2 is FNYEAQ (reference sequence). CDR3 length: 17 amino acids. CDR3 region: CASSLALTSGGVETQYF. In DNA form, the CDR3 reads TGTGCTAGCAGCTTAGCGCTGACTAGCGGGGGGGTGGAGACCCAGTACTTC. The complete variable domain, with remaining parts taken from reference TRBV7-7 and TRBJ2-5, reads GAGVSQSPRYKVTKRGQDVTLRCDPISSHATLYWYQQALGQGPEFLTYFNYEAQPDKSGLPSDRFSAERPEGSISTLTIQRTEQRDSAMYRCASSLALTSGGVETQYFGPGTRLLVL.

The chain has TRBV10-1 and TRBJ2-2; possibly TRBD1 for D (5 bases). Trimming pared 4 bases from V and 1 base from J, leaving 7 bases between. The germline V gene encodes CDR1 WNHNN and CDR2 SYGVQD (reference sequence). There are 14 residues in the CDR3. As DNA, the CDR3 is TGCGCCAGCAGTGTTACAGGGAACACCGGGGAGCTGTTTTTT. As protein: CASSVTGNTGELFF.

For the CDR3, the DNA is TGTGCCAGTAGTATAGTCGGAGCAGGGCCCATGAACACTGAAGCTTTCTTT. This translates into CASSIVGAGPMNTEAFF. The chain couples TRBV19 to TRBJ1-1, with D possibly being TRBD1 (5 bases). Trimming shortened V by 1 base and J by 0 bases, and 15 bases separated the two germline ends. Germline V gives CDR1 LNHDA, CDR2 SQIVND (reference sequence). CDR3 length: 17 residues.

The chain is built from TRBV29-1 and TRBJ1-2, with 10 bases aligning to TRBD1. Germline CDR1 is SQVTM and CDR2 is ANQGSEA. This CDR3 is built from 12 residues. J gave up 8 bases and V 7 bases, and 7 bases lay outside the gene matches. Written as DNA, the CDR3 is TGCAGCGCCACCGGGACAGGGGACGGCTACACCTTC. Amino acid sequence: CSATGTGDGYTF.

The chain uses TRBV6-1 and TRBJ2-7, with TRBD1 matching over 10 bases. This CDR3 contains 13 residues. Germline loops: CDR1 MNHNS, CDR2 SASEGT. The junction had 2 bases not matched to a gene; V was cut back by 6 bases and J by 3 bases. The CDR3 nucleotides are TGTGCCAGCAGCGGGACAGGGGTCTACGAGCAGTACTTC. This gives the protein CASSGTGVYEQYF.

J is TRBJ2-3 and V is TRBV27; possible D gene TRBD2, 5 bases. Germline V CDR1 and CDR2: MNHEY, SMNVEV (reference sequence). Trimming took off 4 bases at V and 2 bases at J, with 13 bases between the two ends. This CDR3 comprises 15 residues. The CDR3 here is CASSWTLTNTDTQYF. The CDR3 DNA follows: TGTGCCAGCAGTTGGACTTTAACCAACACAGATACGCAGTATTTT.

The rearrangement links TRBV5-5 to TRBJ2-7; maybe TRBD2 (5 bases). Germline V gene lookup returns CDR1 SGHKS and CDR2 YYEKEE (reference sequence). The CDR3 is 13 residues long. Trimming left V 4 bases short and J 7 bases short, with 15 bases between. The CDR3 nucleotides read TGTGCCAGCAGCATAAATCTAGCATGGGAGCAGTACTTC. Translation: CASSINLAWEQYF.

The V gene is TRBV19, the J gene TRBJ2-2; D may be TRBD2 (6 bases). Germline V gene sequence: CDR1 LNHDA, CDR2 SQIVND (reference sequence). V was pared by 4 bases and J by 6 bases, with 15 bases between. The CDR3 has 15 residues. CDR3 in DNA: TGTGCCAGTAGTACCTCCGGGAGATCCTCCGGGGAGCTGTTTTTT. Protein: CASSTSGRSSGELFF. Filled out from reference TRBV19 and TRBJ2-2, the complete variable domain reads DGGITQSPKYLFRKEGQNVTLSCEQNLNHDAMYWYRQDPGQGLRLIYYSQIVNDFQKGDIAEGYSVSREKKESFPLTVTSAQKNPTAFYLCASSTSGRSSGELFFGEGSRLTVL.

J is TRBJ2-7 and V is TRBV29-1, with 9 bases lining up with TRBD1. The CDR3 covers 14 residues. The germline V gene encodes CDR1 SQVTM and CDR2 ANQGSEA. V shed 8 bases and J 3 bases; nucleotides not matched to a gene: 11. CDR3 sequence: CSIIPGQGVYEQYF. DNA of the CDR3: TGCAGCATAATTCCGGGACAGGGAGTCTACGAGCAGTACTTC.